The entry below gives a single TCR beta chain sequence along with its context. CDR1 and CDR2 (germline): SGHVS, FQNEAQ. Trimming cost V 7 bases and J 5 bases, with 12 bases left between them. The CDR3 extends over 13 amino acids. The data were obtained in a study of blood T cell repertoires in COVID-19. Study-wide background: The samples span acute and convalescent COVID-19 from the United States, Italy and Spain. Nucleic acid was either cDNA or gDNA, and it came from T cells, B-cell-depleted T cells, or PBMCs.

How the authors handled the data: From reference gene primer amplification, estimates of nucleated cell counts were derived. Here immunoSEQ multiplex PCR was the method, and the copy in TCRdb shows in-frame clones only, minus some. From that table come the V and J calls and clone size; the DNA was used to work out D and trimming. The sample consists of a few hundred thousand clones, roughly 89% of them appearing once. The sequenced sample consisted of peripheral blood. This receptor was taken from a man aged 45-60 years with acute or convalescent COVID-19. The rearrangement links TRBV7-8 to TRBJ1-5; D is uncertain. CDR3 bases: TGTGCCAGCACCCCCTCGAGCGATCAGCCCCAGCATTTT. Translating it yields CASTPSSDQPQHF.